This T cell receptor beta chain originates from a study of blood T cell repertoires in COVID-19. Here immunoSEQ multiplex PCR was the method, and the copy in TCRdb shows in-frame clones only, minus some. Of a few hundred thousand clones in the sample, roughly nine tenths were seen once. The receptor was isolated from a human donor in a cohort exposed to, infected with or recovered from COVID-19 (not recorded which). The donor label of this sample is uncertain. The sequenced sample was PBMCs or T cells enriched from blood (not recorded which).

The CDR3 DNA reads TGTGCCATCGGGGGAGGCGAGCTCCAGTCATACGAGCAGTACTTC. Its translation: CAIGGGELQSYEQYF. The gene calls are TRBV10-3 and TRBJ2-7, with a weak D call TRBD2 (6 bases). CDR3 length: 15 amino acids. V was shortened by 8 bases and J by 4 bases, with 21 bases between the two germline ends. The germline V gene encodes CDR1 ENHRY and CDR2 SYGVKD.